One and the same sample provided the 20 T cell receptor beta chains below, sequenced in a study of identifying expanded T cells in peripheral blood. Method: immunoSEQ multiplex PCR; TCRdb's copy keeps in-frame clones and lacks some. The table has around 68,000 clones, around 87% seen once; the top ten hold around 4.7%. The sample consisted of blood. All receptors come from a person between 18 and 75 years old in good health.

This clone has only a few counts. V is TRBV6-4 and J is TRBJ2-3; 7 bases map to TRBD2. Germline CDR1 reads MRHNA; CDR2 reads SNTAGT. This CDR3 comprises 15 residues. V was clipped by 2 bases and J by 4 bases; unmatched bases: 6. The CDR3 spells CASSDRAGEADTQYF. In nucleotides, the CDR3 is TGTGCCAGCAGTGACCGGGCGGGGGAGGCAGATACGCAGTATTTT.

The chain combines TRBV7-8 with TRBJ2-7, with D tentatively TRBD1 (6 bases). The CDR3 consists of 16 residues. Germline CDR1 is SGHVS and CDR2 is FQNEAQ. Trimming took off 0 bases at V and 1 base at J, with 13 bases between the two ends. CDR3 in amino acids: CASSLADSYLSYEQYF. The CDR3 DNA reads as TGTGCCAGCAGCTTAGCGGACAGCTATTTGTCCTACGAGCAGTACTTC.

The gene calls are TRBV19 and TRBJ2-3; TRBD2 agrees at 10 bases. V was pared by 2 bases and J by 8 bases, with 10 bases of the junction left unmatched. This CDR3 contains 16 residues. CDR1 is LNHDA, CDR2 SQIVND, per germline (reference sequence). The CDR3 DNA reads as TGTGCCAGTAGTATACCGGCGAGCGGGAGGGCCCGTACGCAGTATTTT. As protein: CASSIPASGRARTQYF.

This clone has just a few counts. The rearrangement joins TRBV5-4 to TRBJ2-3; tentative D call: TRBD2 (5 bases). Germline V gives CDR1 SGHNT, CDR2 YYREEE (reference sequence). CDR3 length equals 14 residues. V was trimmed by 1 base and J by 5 bases, leaving 11 bases between them. The DNA for the CDR3 is TGTGCCAGCAGCTTGAGTGGAGGACGAGATACGCAGTATTTT. The encoded protein is CASSLSGGRDTQYF. Full variable domain (remainder filled in from reference TRBV5-4 and TRBJ2-3): ETGVTQSPTHLIKTRGQQVTLRCSSQSGHNTVSWYQQALGQGPQFIFQYYREEENGRGNFPPRFSGLQFPNYSSELNVNALELDDSALYLCASSLSGGRDTQYFGPGTRLTVL.

The rearrangement uses TRBV6-1 and TRBJ1-2, with a possible D match to TRBD1 (6 bases). With 1 base removed from V and 6 bases from J, the gap between germline ends came to 12 bases. There are 14 residues in the CDR3. Per the germline V gene, CDR1 is MNHNS and CDR2 is SASEGT. CDR3 sequence: CASSEVEGGNGYTF. The CDR3 DNA sequence: TGTGCCAGCAGTGAAGTCGAGGGGGGGAATGGCTACACCTTC.

The chain couples TRBV30 to TRBJ1-4; TRBD1 might be the D (6 bases). The length of the CDR3 is 15 residues. V lost 1 base to trimming and J lost 7 bases, with 16 bases between them. Germline loops: CDR1 GTSNPN, CDR2 SVGIG (reference sequence). The CDR3 spells CAWSEQGMVGEKLFF. CDR3 sequence (DNA): TGTGCCTGGAGTGAACAGGGAATGGTTGGTGAAAAACTGTTTTTT.

The chain is built from TRBV7-3 and TRBJ2-2; the match to TRBD1 covers 7 bases. The CDR3 consists of 14 residues. V was clipped by 0 bases and J by 7 bases; unmatched bases: 2. Germline-derived CDR1 and CDR2 are SGHTA and FQGTGA. CDR3 loop: CASSLTPGGGELFF. The CDR3 bases are TGTGCCAGCAGCTTAACCCCAGGGGGCGGGGAGCTGTTTTTT. Based on the CDR3 plus reference TRBV7-3 and TRBJ2-2, the full variable domain is GAGVSQTPSNKVTEKGKYVELRCDPISGHTALYWYRQSLGQGPEFLIYFQGTGAADDSGLPNDRFFAVRPEGSVSTLKIQRTERGDSAVYLCASSLTPGGGELFFGEGSRLTVL.

The chain carries TRBV10-3 and TRBJ1-1, with 8 bases matching TRBD1. Germline loops: CDR1 ENHRY, CDR2 SYGVKD. This CDR3 has 15 amino acids. Losses at the gene ends were 0 bases for V and 4 bases for J; bases not matched to a gene: 4. CDR3 nucleotide sequence: TGTGCCATCAGTGAGTCGGAGGACAGGGCCACTGAAGCTTTCTTT. It translates to CAISESEDRATEAFF.

Turning to this clone: The sample contains more than one DNA sequence encoding this CDR3. The chain has TRBV6-4 and TRBJ1-2; no clear D. CDR1 and CDR2 from the germline V gene are MRHNA and SNTAGT. The CDR3 runs 13 residues. With 3 bases removed from V and 1 base from J, the gap between germline ends came to 6 bases. The CDR3 sequence is CASSEGINYGYTF. The CDR3 nucleotides read TGTGCCAGCAGTGAGGGCATTAACTATGGCTACACCTTC.

V usage is TRBV23-1 and J usage is TRBJ2-3; 9 bases fit TRBD1. TRBV23-1 is an ORF, and what it does is uncertain. The CDR3 covers 12 residues. The V and J ends lost 6 bases and 5 bases, in that order; junction bases with no gene match: 0. In nucleotides, the CDR3 is TGCGCCAGCAGGACAGGGGGAGATACGCAGTATTTT. Its protein is CASRTGGDTQYF.

The chain is built from TRBV30 and TRBJ2-3; 12 positions match TRBD2. Looked up from germline, CDR1 is GTSNPN and CDR2 is SVGIG (reference sequence). The CDR3 spans 17 residues. J gave up 5 bases and V 3 bases, and 12 bases lay outside the gene matches. The CDR3 DNA follows: TGTGCCTGGAGCTCCTCACTAGCGGGAGGTGGGGGAGATACGCAGTATTTT. It encodes CAWSSSLAGGGGDTQYF.

With regard to this clone: The same CDR3 can be traced to other DNA sequences in this sample. The chain employs TRBV27 and TRBJ1-5; no firm D call. Trimming left V 5 bases short and J 0 bases short, with 8 bases between. The V gene's germline CDR1 is MNHEY and CDR2 SMNVEV (reference sequence). The CDR3 covers 14 residues. CDR3 DNA: TGTGCCAGCAGTCCACGTTATAGCAATCAGCCCCAGCATTTT. Its protein is CASSPRYSNQPQHF.

This clone came up a few times. J is TRBJ1-6 and V is TRBV9; no firm D call. Germline CDR1 reads SGDLS; CDR2 reads YYNGEE. Between the trimmed V and J ends, which lost 4 bases and 7 bases, there was a span of 12 bases. The CDR3 covers 14 residues. CDR3 in amino acids: CASSRGPLNSPLHF. CDR3 coding DNA: TGTGCCAGCAGCCGCGGGCCCTTAAATTCACCCCTCCACTTT.

This chain links TRBV30 with TRBJ2-1; D not resolved. The V gene lost 0 bases and the J gene lost 0 bases, with 9 bases spanning the gap. The CDR3 extends over 15 amino acids. Looked up from germline, CDR1 is GTSNPN and CDR2 is SVGIG (reference sequence). CDR3 sequence (DNA): TGTGCCTGGAGTGTCGGCCAGGTCTCCTACAATGAGCAGTTCTTC. As protein: CAWSVGQVSYNEQFF. The full variable domain, with the rest looked up from reference TRBV30 and TRBJ2-1, is SQTIHQWPATLVQPVGSPLSLECTVEGTSNPNLYWYRQAAGRGLQLLFYSVGIGQISSEVPQNLSASRPQDRQFILSSKKLLLSDSGFYLCAWSVGQVSYNEQFFGPGTRLTVL.

V and J are TRBV7-9 and TRBJ2-3, with 9 nucleotides matching TRBD2. The CDR3 runs to 17 residues. V was pared by 4 bases and J by 0 bases, with 8 bases of the junction left unmatched. CDR1 and CDR2 (germline): SEHNR, FQNEAQ (reference sequence). In DNA, the CDR3 is TGTGCCAGCAGCTCCTCAGCGGGGGGCCGTAGCACAGATACGCAGTATTTT. The encoded protein is CASSSSAGGRSTDTQYF.

The chain is built from TRBV4-3 and TRBJ2-3, with 12 positions matching TRBD2. CDR3 size: 21 residues. The germline gives CDR1 LGHNA, CDR2 YSLEER. Germline trimming cut 0 bases from V and 5 bases from J; bases unmatched to any gene: 18. CDR3 coding DNA: TGCGCCAGCAGCCAAGATCCCCCTAGCGGGAGGGCCCTCATCGGGGGAGATACGCAGTATTTT. This gives the protein CASSQDPPSGRALIGGDTQYF.

J is TRBJ1-1 and V is TRBV27; the D is unclear. CDR3 length: 14 residues. The germline V gene has CDR1 MNHEY and CDR2 SMNVEV (reference sequence). V was shortened by 3 bases and J by 1 base, with 9 bases between the two germline ends. CDR3 sequence (DNA): TGTGCCAGCAGTTTTCGGGCAGCGAACACTGAAGCTTTCTTT. Amino acid sequence: CASSFRAANTEAFF.

The chain has TRBV5-5 and TRBJ1-2, with 9 nucleotides matching TRBD1. The CDR3 contains 15 residues. V was clipped by 1 base and J by 7 bases; unmatched bases: 8. The germline V gene encodes CDR1 SGHKS and CDR2 YYEKEE (reference sequence). The chain's CDR3 is CASSLLGTGGSGYTF. The CDR3 DNA follows: TGTGCCAGCAGCTTGCTGGGTACAGGGGGCTCTGGCTACACCTTC.

The J gene is TRBJ2-1, the V gene TRBV7-9, with D possibly matching TRBD1 (6 bases). Between the trimmed V and J ends, which lost 9 bases and 9 bases, there was a span of 12 bases. Germline V CDR1 and CDR2: SEHNR, FQNEAQ (reference sequence). CDR3 size: 11 residues. The chain's CDR3 is CASRTELEQFF. The CDR3 region has the DNA TGTGCCAGTAGGACAGAACTTGAGCAGTTCTTC.

The chain recombines TRBV30 with TRBJ1-1, with D possibly being TRBD1 (5 bases). CDR1 is GTSNPN and CDR2 is SVGIG in the germline V gene (reference sequence). The CDR3 totals 15 residues. V lost 3 bases to trimming and J lost 1 base, with 15 bases between them. The CDR3 sequence is CAWRPGLTQNTEAFF. DNA of the CDR3: TGTGCCTGGAGGCCAGGGTTAACCCAGAACACTGAAGCTTTCTTT.